A selection of T cell receptor beta chains follows, all from one sample in a study of T cell repertoires in ileal Crohn's disease. Generated by immunoSEQ multiplex PCR, the TCRdb table keeps only in-frame clones and is missing some. The sample carries roughly 18,000 clones, over 65% recorded once. Sequenced input: ileal tissue. Receptor source: an adult with Crohn's disease. Each CDR3 is given with its conserved first and last residue. D genes are given only for firm matches. Size tells how often a clone was seen (once, few, many) or the class of an expanded clone, and some rows leave it out.

clone_size d_call j_call v_call cdr3_aa cdr3_nt
- - TRBJ1-4 TRBV5-1 CASSLGQPNEKLFF TGCGCCAGCAGCTTGGGACAGCCAAATGAAAAACTGTTTTTT
- TRBD1 TRBJ1-6 TRBV27 CASSFRDRANSPLHF TGTGCCAGCAGTTTCCGGGACAGAGCTAATTCACCCCTCCACTTT
- - TRBJ2-5 TRBV2 CATLGGARETQYF TGTGCCACACTAGGGGGTGCCCGAGAGACCCAGTACTTC
- TRBD1 TRBJ1-6 TRBV5-8 CASGKTGNINLYNSPLHF TGTGCCAGCGGAAAGACAGGGAATATCAACCTTTATAATTCACCCCTCCACTTT
- TRBD1 TRBJ1-2 TRBV7-9 CASSSGQGYYGYTF TGTGCCAGCAGCTCCGGACAGGGATACTATGGCTACACCTTC
- - TRBJ1-3 TRBV7-2 CASSSRVASGNTIYF TGTGCCAGCAGCTCGCGGGTCGCCTCTGGAAACACCATATATTTT
few - TRBJ2-5 TRBV30 CAWSVRETQYF TGTGCCTGGAGTGTACGGGAGACCCAGTACTTC
- TRBD2 TRBJ2-4 TRBV10-2 CASSVAGALVDIQYF TGCGCCAGCAGCGTAGCGGGGGCCCTTGTCGACATTCAGTACTTC
- TRBD1 TRBJ2-7 TRBV6-5 CASSPAGTEAYEQYF TGTGCCAGCAGCCCGGCCGGGACAGAAGCCTACGAGCAGTACTTC
- - TRBJ2-3 TRBV5-1 CASNGGTGTDTQYF TGCGCCAGCAATGGGGGGACTGGCACAGATACGCAGTATTTT
- TRBD1 TRBJ1-3 TRBV19 CASSIPGQSSGNTIYF TGTGCCAGTAGTATTCCGGGACAGAGCTCTGGAAACACCATATATTTT
- - TRBJ1-2 TRBV7-2 CASSWRDYGYTF TGTGCCAGCAGCTGGCGGGACTATGGCTACACCTTC
- TRBD1 TRBJ1-5 TRBV6-5 CASSYSGTGNQPQHF TGTGCCAGCAGTTATTCCGGGACAGGGAATCAGCCCCAGCATTTT
- TRBD1 TRBJ1-2 TRBV11-2 CASSEPGQGGGYTF TGTGCCAGCAGCGAACCGGGACAGGGTGGTGGCTACACCTTC
- TRBD1 TRBJ2-5 TRBV7-2 CASSLQGAQETQYF TGTGCCAGCAGCTTGCAGGGGGCGCAAGAGACCCAGTACTTC
- TRBD1 TRBJ1-5 TRBV2 CASRYTGGQPQHF TGTGCCAGCCGGTACACAGGGGGTCAGCCCCAGCATTTT
- TRBD2 TRBJ2-2 TRBV11-2 CASSLVPGGTTGELFF TGTGCCAGCAGCTTAGTACCGGGGGGAACCACCGGGGAGCTGTTTTTT
- TRBD1 TRBJ1-2 TRBV2 CAIPPRGTEITNYGYTF TGTGCCATCCCACCCCGCGGGACAGAGATTACTAACTATGGCTACACCTTC
- - TRBJ2-5 TRBV4-3 CASSQGALQETQYF TGCGCCAGCAGCCAAGGAGCGCTCCAAGAGACCCAGTACTTC
once - TRBJ1-6 TRBV30 CAWSGKTGYNSPLHF TGTGCCTGGAGTGGAAAGACAGGCTATAATTCACCCCTCCACTTT
- - TRBJ1-2 TRBV19 CASWRGAWGYTF TGTGCCAGCTGGCGGGGGGCTTGGGGCTACACCTTC
few - TRBJ1-4 TRBV20-1 CSARPRDKQFF TGCAGTGCTAGGCCCCGGGACAAGCAGTTTTTT
- - TRBJ1-1 TRBV7-2 CASSLGGRGEAFF TGTGCCAGCAGCTTAGGGGGCAGGGGTGAAGCTTTCTTT
- TRBD2 TRBJ2-1 TRBV4-2 CASSHRLAGEQFF TGTGCCAGCAGCCACCGTCTAGCGGGTGAGCAGTTCTTC
- - TRBJ2-7 TRBV21-1 CARGPRGSYEQYF TGTGCCAGGGGACCCAGGGGATCCTACGAGCAGTACTTC
- TRBD2 TRBJ2-7 TRBV4-3 CASSRGLAGGREQYF TGCGCCAGCAGCCGAGGACTAGCGGGGGGGCGCGAGCAGTACTTC
few - TRBJ1-5 TRBV4-2 CASSQETRDQPQHF TGTGCCAGCAGCCAAGAAACGCGGGATCAGCCCCAGCATTTT
once - TRBJ1-2 TRBV30 CAWSVLETPGYGYTF TGTGCCTGGAGTGTACTGGAGACTCCTGGGTATGGCTACACCTTC
once TRBD1 TRBJ2-6 TRBV7-9 CASSLRPGQGISGANVLTF TGTGCCAGCAGCCTGAGGCCGGGACAGGGGATCTCTGGGGCCAACGTCCTGACTTTC
few - TRBJ1-2 TRBV5-6 CASSLVQNYGYTF TGTGCCAGCAGCTTGGTTCAGAACTATGGCTACACCTTC
- TRBD1 TRBJ2-3 TRBV5-4 CASSLLTGTTDTQYF TGTGCCAGCAGCTTACTGACAGGGACAACAGATACGCAGTATTTT
- - TRBJ1-2 TRBV29-1 CSVVQEGYGYTF TGCAGCGTTGTTCAGGAGGGCTATGGCTACACCTTC
- TRBD1 TRBJ2-3 TRBV30 CAWSLPGQYTDTQYF TGTGCCTGGAGTCTCCCGGGACAGTACACAGATACGCAGTATTTT
- TRBD1 TRBJ1-6 TRBV18 CASSPTGGGEGSPLHF TGTGCCAGCTCACCGACGGGAGGGGGCGAGGGTTCACCCCTCCACTTT
- TRBD1 TRBJ1-1 TRBV10-3 CAIGQDMNTEAFF TGTGCCATCGGACAGGATATGAACACTGAAGCTTTCTTT
- - TRBJ1-6 TRBV6-1 CASSEADRNSPLHF TGTGCCAGCAGTGAAGCAGACAGGAATTCACCCCTCCACTTT
- - TRBJ2-7 TRBV5-1 CASSSDGDEQYF TGCGCCAGCAGCTCGGACGGGGACGAGCAGTACTTC
- - TRBJ1-1 TRBV9 CASSPQGWSEAFF TGTGCCAGCAGCCCACAGGGCTGGTCTGAAGCTTTCTTT
- TRBD1 TRBJ1-5 TRBV27 CASNRNRGHSNQPQHF TGTGCCAGCAACCGAAACAGGGGGCATAGCAATCAGCCCCAGCATTTT
- TRBD1 TRBJ2-7 TRBV10-2 CASSFASGPQGARYEQYF TGCGCCAGCAGTTTCGCGTCAGGTCCCCAGGGGGCGCGGTACGAGCAGTACTTC
- TRBD1 TRBJ1-2 TRBV7-9 CASSLRGTGGRANYGYTF TGTGCCAGCAGCTTAAGGGGAACAGGGGGGCGAGCTAACTATGGCTACACCTTC
few - TRBJ1-2 TRBV7-9 CASSFSDYGYTF TGTGCCAGCAGCTTTTCGGACTATGGCTACACCTTC
- TRBD1 TRBJ2-7 TRBV27 CASSFRYRGTYEQYF TGTGCCAGCAGTTTTAGGTACAGGGGGACCTACGAGCAGTACTTC
- TRBD1 TRBJ1-5 TRBV5-1 CASSLSGQGDQPQHF TGCGCCAGCAGCTTGTCGGGACAGGGGGATCAGCCCCAGCATTTT
few TRBD2 TRBJ2-5 TRBV5-6 CASSQGLARETQYF TGTGCCAGCAGCCAGGGACTAGCGAGGGAGACCCAGTACTTC
- - TRBJ1-6 TRBV30 CAGQQGAYNSPLHF TGTGCCGGACAACAGGGAGCCTATAATTCACCCCTCCACTTT